Reported below is one TCR beta chain. This CDR3 has 16 amino acids. Germline V CDR1 and CDR2: MGHRA, YSYEKL. The junction had 6 bases not matched to a gene; V was cut back by 3 bases and J by 1 base. This sample is drawn from a study of technical replicates of blood from four donors. Sequencing was performed with immunoSEQ multiplex PCR; in TCRdb, only in-frame clones are kept and a portion is missing. This table holds tens of thousands of clones, 94% found once. The sample was T cells isolated from PBMCs. The clonotype comes from a human donor in good health. The rearrangement uses TRBV4-1 and TRBJ1-5, with 7 bases lining up with TRBD1. DNA for the CDR3: TGCGCCAGCAGCCACTATGAACAGGGGAGCAATCAGCCCCAGCATTTT. Protein sequence: CASSHYEQGSNQPQHF.